The source of this T cell receptor beta chain is a study of naive and memory T cell subsets. Whole-study findings and limits: Between naive and memory subsets, TCR abundance power law exponents differed.

In this sample, this clonotype turned up many times. The antigen remains undetermined. CDR3 length: 14 residues. V was clipped by 6 bases and J by 2 bases, with 11 bases between them. The beta constant-region primer was an equimolar mix of two oligonucleotides covering TRBC1 and TRBC2. Ligation attached a single-stranded oligonucleotide with a 12-nucleotide UMI and the SP2 primer to the cDNA 3' end. Nested alpha and beta constant-region primers with the SP2 primer drove four PCR rounds on ligated cDNA. TCRdb itself ran the UMI-ligation and nested PCR reads through MiXCR, one entry per CDR3 protein. The repertoire holds 21,000 or so distinct CDR3 sequences, with 11% as singletons.

Sequencing was done on a sample of central memory CD8+ T cells from blood. V gene TRBV12-3 or TRBV12-4 combines with J gene TRBJ1-5; D may be TRBD1 (5 bases). This receptor was identified in a human donor in good health. CDR3 DNA: TGTGCCAGCAGACAATTAGGGGGCAATCAGCCCCAGCATTTT. This sequence encodes CASRQLGGNQPQHF.